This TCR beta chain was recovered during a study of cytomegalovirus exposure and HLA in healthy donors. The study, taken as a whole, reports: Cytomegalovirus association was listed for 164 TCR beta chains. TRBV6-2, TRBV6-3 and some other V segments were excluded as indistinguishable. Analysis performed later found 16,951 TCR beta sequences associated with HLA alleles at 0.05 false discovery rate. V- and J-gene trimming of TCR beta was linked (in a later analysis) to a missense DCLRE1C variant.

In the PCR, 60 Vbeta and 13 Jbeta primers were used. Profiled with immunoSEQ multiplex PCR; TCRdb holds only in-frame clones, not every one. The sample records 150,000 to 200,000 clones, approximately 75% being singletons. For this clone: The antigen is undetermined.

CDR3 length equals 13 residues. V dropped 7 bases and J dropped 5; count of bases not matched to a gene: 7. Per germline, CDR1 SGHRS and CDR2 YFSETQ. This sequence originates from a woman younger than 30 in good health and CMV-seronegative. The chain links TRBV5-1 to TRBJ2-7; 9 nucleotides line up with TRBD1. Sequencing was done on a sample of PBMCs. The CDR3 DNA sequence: TGCGCCAGCCGGCCGGGACAGGGCGACGAGCAGTACTTC. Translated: CASRPGQGDEQYF.